Presented here are 6 T cell receptor beta chains from one specimen sequenced in a study of glioma-infiltrating T cells after dendritic cell vaccination. The protocol was immunoSEQ multiplex PCR, while the TCRdb copy is restricted to in-frame clones and leaves out a portion. Altogether 65,000 to 80,000 clones are present, under 90% being singletons, with the ten largest covering roughly 8.2%. This sample comprised blood, obtained before dendritic cell vaccination. All receptors come from a human donor with glioblastoma.

CDR3 loop: CASSQDPAGGYNEQFF. The CDR3 nucleotides read TGTGCCAGCAGCCAAGATCCAGCGGGGGGGTACAATGAGCAGTTCTTC. V usage is TRBV4-2 and J usage is TRBJ2-1; TRBD2 agrees at 10 bases. Trimming at V came to 0 bases and at J to 4 bases, leaving 3 bases not matched to a gene. This CDR3 has 16 amino acids. Germline-derived CDR1 and CDR2 are LGHNA and YNFKEQ.

The V call is TRBV6-5, the J call TRBJ1-2; 7 bases align to TRBD1. The length of the CDR3 is 13 residues. Looked up from germline, CDR1 is MNHEY and CDR2 is SVGAGI. V shed 0 bases and J 6 bases; nucleotides not matched to a gene: 1. The CDR3 is CASSYSDRDGYTF. The CDR3 region has the DNA TGTGCCAGCAGTTACTCCGACAGGGATGGCTACACCTTC.

This chain joins TRBV5-1 and TRBJ1-3, with D perhaps matching TRBD1 (6 bases). Deletions cut 3 bases from V and 2 bases from J, with 9 bases between. Germline loops: CDR1 SGHRS, CDR2 YFSETQ. The CDR3 runs to 14 residues. The CDR3 DNA follows: TGCGCCAGCAGCTCCGGACAGCCTGGAAACACCATATATTTT. This sequence encodes CASSSGQPGNTIYF.

This chain joins TRBV6-1 and TRBJ1-3; the match to TRBD1 covers 8 bases. The CDR3 runs to 14 residues. J gave up 1 base and V 5 bases, and 1 base lay outside the gene matches. Germline loops: CDR1 MNHNS, CDR2 SASEGT. The CDR3 coding sequence is TGTGCCAGCAGTAGGACAGGGTCTGGAAACACCATATATTTT. It encodes CASSRTGSGNTIYF.

A few counts support this clone. The chain employs TRBV19 and TRBJ1-1; 7 bases map to TRBD1. The CDR3 is 14 residues long. Germline values: CDR1 LNHDA, CDR2 SQIVND (reference sequence). V lost 3 bases and J lost 1; bases outside the gene matches: 2. In DNA, the CDR3 is TGTGCCAGTAGTATCGACAGGGCGAACACTGAAGCTTTCTTT. The encoded protein is CASSIDRANTEAFF.

V and J are TRBV19 and TRBJ2-3, with 7 bases identical to TRBD1. Germline CDR1 is LNHDA and CDR2 is SQIVND (reference sequence). The J segment lost 0 bases and the V segment lost 7 bases, leaving 4 bases of the junction unmatched. The length of the CDR3 is 14 residues. The DNA for the CDR3 is TGTGCCAGTACCCTGGACAGGAGCACAGATACGCAGTATTTT. Translation gives CASTLDRSTDTQYF.